The rows below give T cell receptor beta chains drawn from one sample of a study of T-cell reconstitution after alpha-beta-depleted transplantation in children. TCRdb re-called the PCR reads with MiXCR, one entry per CDR3 protein. This sample has hundreds of thousands of distinct CDR3 sequences; roughly 9.5% occur once, and the top ten carry around 9.1%. The starting material was PBMCs from the stem cell graft donor, obtained from the stem cell graft. Source of these receptors: a human donor who donated a stem cell graft to a child with SCID. Both conserved end residues are part of each CDR3. D genes are given only for firm matches. For some rows the clone size is stated as once, few or many, or as a class when expanded; others skip it.

clone_size: many; v_call: TRBV2; d_call: TRBD1; j_call: TRBJ1-1; cdr3_aa: CASTQGAYTEAFF; cdr3_nt: TGTGCCAGCACACAGGGGGCGTACACTGAAGCTTTCTTT
clone_size: few; v_call: TRBV4-3; d_call: .; j_call: TRBJ1-4; cdr3_aa: CASSQGDGAHEKLFF; cdr3_nt: TGCGCCAGCAGCCAAGGGGACGGAGCCCATGAAAAACTGTTTTTT
clone_size: few; v_call: TRBV9; d_call: .; j_call: TRBJ2-3; cdr3_aa: CASSAVGASTDTQYF; cdr3_nt: TGTGCCAGCAGCGCGGTGGGTGCTAGCACAGATACGCAGTATTTT
clone_size: few; v_call: TRBV11-2; d_call: .; j_call: TRBJ1-3; cdr3_aa: CASSLAPGGGNTIYF; cdr3_nt: TGTGCCAGCAGCTTAGCCCCAGGAGGTGGAAACACCATATATTTT
clone_size: .; v_call: TRBV20-1; d_call: TRBD1; j_call: TRBJ1-1; cdr3_aa: CSARGTGNMNTEAFF; cdr3_nt: TGCAGTGCTAGAGGGACAGGGAACATGAACACTGAAGCTTTCTTT
clone_size: many; v_call: TRBV3-1; d_call: .; j_call: TRBJ2-1; cdr3_aa: CASSQVEDRQFF; cdr3_nt: TGTGCCAGCAGCCAAGTGGAGGACAGGCAGTTCTTC
clone_size: few; v_call: TRBV27; d_call: TRBD1; j_call: TRBJ2-2; cdr3_aa: CASSTRDRNTGELFF; cdr3_nt: TGTGCCAGCAGTACCCGGGACAGGAACACCGGGGAGCTGTTTTTT
clone_size: few; v_call: TRBV6-5; d_call: .; j_call: TRBJ2-3; cdr3_aa: CASSQGDTQYF; cdr3_nt: TGTGCCAGCAGCCAGGGGGATACGCAGTATTTT
clone_size: many; v_call: TRBV10-3; d_call: .; j_call: TRBJ2-3; cdr3_aa: CAISELHPTDTQYF; cdr3_nt: TGTGCCATCAGTGAGTTGCACCCGACAGATACGCAGTATTTT
clone_size: .; v_call: TRBV12-3/TRBV12-4; d_call: TRBD1; j_call: TRBJ2-7; cdr3_aa: CASSPGQGLYEQYF; cdr3_nt: TGTGCCAGCAGCCCGGGACAGGGGCTCTACGAGCAGTACTTC
clone_size: many; v_call: TRBV5-1; d_call: .; j_call: TRBJ1-2; cdr3_aa: CASSLRVEDEGYTF; cdr3_nt: TGCGCCAGCAGCCTCAGGGTAGAAGATGAAGGCTACACCTTC
clone_size: many; v_call: TRBV12-3/TRBV12-4; d_call: TRBD1; j_call: TRBJ1-2; cdr3_aa: CASSYTGGGYTF; cdr3_nt: TGTGCCAGCAGTTATACAGGGGGCGGCTACACCTTC
clone_size: .; v_call: TRBV12-3/TRBV12-4; d_call: .; j_call: TRBJ1-1; cdr3_aa: CASSDQNTEAFF; cdr3_nt: TGTGCCAGCAGTGATCAAAACACTGAAGCTTTCTTT
clone_size: many; v_call: TRBV29-1; d_call: TRBD1; j_call: TRBJ1-1; cdr3_aa: CSVVTGRDTEAFF; cdr3_nt: TGCAGCGTTGTGACAGGGAGGGACACTGAAGCTTTCTTT
clone_size: many; v_call: TRBV5-1; d_call: .; j_call: TRBJ1-1; cdr3_aa: CASSLLLAMNTEAFF; cdr3_nt: TGCGCCAGCAGCTTGTTACTTGCGATGAACACTGAAGCTTTCTTT
clone_size: .; v_call: TRBV11-2; d_call: .; j_call: TRBJ1-2; cdr3_aa: CASSHSANYGYTF; cdr3_nt: TGTGCCAGCAGTCATTCAGCTAACTATGGCTACACCTTC
clone_size: few; v_call: TRBV20-1; d_call: TRBD1; j_call: TRBJ1-4; cdr3_aa: CSALGTGANEKLFF; cdr3_nt: TGCAGTGCTTTAGGGACAGGGGCTAATGAAAAACTGTTTTTT
clone_size: .; v_call: TRBV7-8; d_call: .; j_call: TRBJ1-5; cdr3_aa: CASSPFGDRTVGNQPQHF; cdr3_nt: TGTGCCAGCAGCCCGTTTGGAGACAGGACCGTGGGGAATCAGCCCCAGCATTTT
clone_size: many; v_call: TRBV12-3/TRBV12-4; d_call: .; j_call: TRBJ1-2; cdr3_aa: CASSTEAAYGYTF; cdr3_nt: TGTGCCAGCAGTACAGAGGCCGCTTATGGCTACACCTTC
clone_size: many; v_call: TRBV20-1; d_call: .; j_call: TRBJ1-1; cdr3_aa: CSASVNTEAFF; cdr3_nt: TGCAGTGCTAGTGTTAACACTGAAGCTTTCTTT
clone_size: .; v_call: TRBV6-5; d_call: .; j_call: TRBJ2-1; cdr3_aa: CASSYGTSDNEQFF; cdr3_nt: TGTGCCAGCAGTTACGGGACATCCGACAATGAGCAGTTCTTC
clone_size: many; v_call: TRBV5-5; d_call: TRBD1; j_call: TRBJ2-7; cdr3_aa: CASSLEVTGNYEQYF; cdr3_nt: TGTGCCAGCAGCTTGGAAGTGACAGGGAACTACGAGCAGTACTTC
clone_size: .; v_call: TRBV12-3/TRBV12-4; d_call: .; j_call: TRBJ2-5; cdr3_aa: CASSLGTSPYQETQYF; cdr3_nt: TGTGCCAGCAGTTTAGGGACTTCACCGTACCAAGAGACCCAGTACTTC
clone_size: many; v_call: TRBV2; d_call: .; j_call: TRBJ2-5; cdr3_aa: CASSPVQETQYF; cdr3_nt: TGTGCCAGCAGTCCTGTACAAGAGACCCAGTACTTC
clone_size: .; v_call: TRBV11-2; d_call: .; j_call: TRBJ1-6; cdr3_aa: CASSLGQFTYNSPLHF; cdr3_nt: TGTGCCAGCAGCTTAGGGCAGTTCACCTATAATTCACCCCTCCACTTT